Below are 27 T cell receptor beta chains sequenced from a single sample in a study of cytomegalovirus exposure and HLA in healthy donors. PCR primers comprised 60 Vbeta and 13 Jbeta primers. Only in-frame clones appear in the TCRdb table, and some are missing; sequencing was by immunoSEQ multiplex PCR. This table holds around 51,000 clones. Sequenced input: PBMCs. The receptors shown here come from a woman aged 40-49 years in good health and CMV-seronegative.

The chain carries TRBV4-1 and TRBJ1-4, with D possibly TRBD1 on 5 matching bases. CDR1 MGHRA and CDR2 YSYEKL come from the germline V gene. V lost 5 bases and J 10 bases, leaving 17 bases between the germline ends. The CDR3 sequence is 14 residues long. The CDR3: CASSFSVGGGKLFF. The CDR3, as DNA: TGCGCCAGCAGCTTCTCGGTTGGGGGGGGAAAACTGTTTTTT.

V gene TRBV19 combines with J gene TRBJ2-2; 10 nucleotides line up with TRBD2. V lost 4 bases to trimming and J lost 6 bases; unmatched junction nucleotides: 14. CDR1 and CDR2 (germline): LNHDA, SQIVND (reference sequence). This CDR3 spans 18 amino acids. In nucleotides, the CDR3 is TGTGCCAGTAGTAAGGTGCGGCTAGCGGGAGTATGGGCCGGGGAGCTGTTTTTT. It codes for CASSKVRLAGVWAGELFF.

V and J are TRBV29-1 and TRBJ2-3, with 9 bases identical to TRBD1. CDR3 size: 14 residues. J lost 1 base, V lost 7 bases, and 6 bases had no gene match. Germline values: CDR1 SQVTM, CDR2 ANQGSEA. CDR3 bases: TGCAGCGCACAGGGGGCAGGGGGCACAGATACGCAGTATTTT. It encodes CSAQGAGGTDTQYF.

The chain carries TRBV5-1 and TRBJ2-5; unclear D gene. CDR1 is SGHRS, CDR2 YFSETQ, per germline. CDR3 size: 12 residues. V lost 0 bases and J lost 2, with 2 bases in between. The CDR3: CASSLAQETQYF. The CDR3 region has the DNA TGCGCCAGCAGCTTGGCTCAAGAGACCCAGTACTTC.

The chain carries TRBV7-2 and TRBJ2-3, with D possibly TRBD1 on 5 matching bases. CDR1 is SGHTA and CDR2 is FQGNSA in the germline V gene. With 5 bases removed from V and 5 bases from J, the gap between germline ends came to 11 bases. The CDR3 is made up of 13 amino acids. CDR3 nucleotide sequence: TGTGCCAGCAGCCTAGGGGCTGGAGATACGCAGTATTTT. Translated, it gives CASSLGAGDTQYF.

The V and J genes are TRBV19 and TRBJ2-3; D may be TRBD1 (6 bases). Germline CDR1 LNHDA, CDR2 SQIVND (reference sequence). This CDR3 contains 16 residues. Trimming stripped 1 base from V and 3 bases from J, with 14 bases between. The CDR3 coding sequence is TGTGCCAGTAGTATAGCCGGAACAGGGAATACAGATACGCAGTATTTT. Amino acid sequence: CASSIAGTGNTDTQYF.

Comment on this clone: Relative to the germline gene, one junction end is altered; a read error may explain this. The gene calls are TRBV18 and TRBJ2-1, with 8 bases identical to TRBD2. CDR1 is KGHSH and CDR2 is LQKENI in the germline V gene. CDR3 length equals 16 residues. The CDR3 is CASAPLAGRIYNEQFF. CDR3 coding DNA: TGTGCCAGCGCACCATTAGCGGGGAGGATCTACAATGAGCAGTTCTTC.

The chain employs TRBV4-3 and TRBJ1-1; TRBD1 matches 7 bases. Germline V gives CDR1 LGHNA, CDR2 YSLEER. The J segment lost 8 bases and the V segment lost 1 base, leaving 10 bases of the junction unmatched. The CDR3 loop spans 15 amino acids. CDR3 amino acids: CASSQVVQGPAEAFF. CDR3 sequence (DNA): TGCGCCAGCAGCCAAGTCGTACAGGGGCCCGCGGAAGCTTTCTTT.

The V and J genes are TRBV6-1 and TRBJ2-7; the D gene is possibly TRBD1 (5 bases). The germline V and J ends were trimmed by 6 bases and 2 bases, with 11 bases remaining between them. CDR3 length equals 13 residues. Germline V CDR1 and CDR2: MNHNS, SASEGT. CDR3 amino acids: CASRQGLAYEQYF. For the CDR3, the DNA is TGTGCCAGCAGGCAGGGTCTCGCCTACGAGCAGTACTTC.

The chain uses TRBV5-1 and TRBJ1-3; tentative D call: TRBD1 (5 bases). The length of the CDR3 is 14 residues. V lost 4 bases to trimming and J lost 3 bases, with 11 bases between them. Per germline, CDR1 SGHRS and CDR2 YFSETQ. CDR3 protein: CASSGGEIGNTIYF. The CDR3 bases are TGCGCCAGCAGCGGAGGGGAAATTGGAAACACCATATATTTT.

The chain has TRBV18 and TRBJ1-5; tentatively, D is TRBD1 (5 bases). Trimming shortened V by 4 bases and J by 0 bases, and 10 bases separated the two germline ends. The germline gives CDR1 KGHSH, CDR2 LQKENI. This CDR3 is built from 15 residues. CDR3: CASSLGHFSNQPQHF. CDR3 nucleotide sequence: TGTGCCAGCTCACTGGGGCACTTTAGCAATCAGCCCCAGCATTTT.

The chain couples TRBV2 to TRBJ2-5; maybe TRBD2 (6 bases). The germline V and J ends were trimmed by 8 bases and 2 bases, with 12 bases remaining between them. Germline V gives CDR1 SNHLY, CDR2 FYNNEI. The CDR3 has 13 residues. As DNA, the CDR3 is TGTGCCAGCGGGACTCCCCCACAAGAGACCCAGTACTTC. Amino acid sequence: CASGTPPQETQYF.

This rearrangement joins TRBV9 to TRBJ2-1; 10 bases line up with TRBD2. This CDR3 contains 16 residues. The germline V gene has CDR1 SGDLS and CDR2 YYNGEE. V dropped 0 bases and J dropped 4; count of bases not matched to a gene: 4. Written as DNA, the CDR3 is TGTGCCAGCAGCGTAGCTCCTAGCGGGAGTTACAATGAGCAGTTCTTC. This translates into CASSVAPSGSYNEQFF. Full variable domain (missing parts from reference TRBV9 and TRBJ2-1): DSGVTQTPKHLITATGQRVTLRCSPRSGDLSVYWYQQSLDQGLQFLIQYYNGEERAKGNILERFSAQQFPDLHSELNLSSLELGDSALYFCASSVAPSGSYNEQFFGPGTRLTVL.

This chain links TRBV15 with TRBJ2-3; no clear D. The V gene lost 4 bases and the J gene lost 4 bases, with 18 bases spanning the gap. CDR1 and CDR2 (germline): LNHNV, YYDKDF (reference sequence). This CDR3 is 16 amino acids long. The CDR3 nucleotides are TGTGCCACCAGCATCTCGTTCACAGACACCTCAGATACGCAGTATTTT. Its translation: CATSISFTDTSDTQYF.

This chain connects TRBV29-1 to TRBJ2-5; 9 nucleotides match TRBD1. The germline V gene encodes CDR1 SQVTM and CDR2 ANQGSEA. The ends lost 8 bases at V and 5 bases at J; junction bases unmatched: 9. The CDR3 totals 13 residues. This chain's CDR3 is CSIHRGQVETQYF. In nucleotides, the CDR3 is TGCAGCATCCACAGGGGGCAAGTGGAGACCCAGTACTTC.

J is TRBJ2-2 and V is TRBV7-9, with 10 bases that match TRBD1. Germline values: CDR1 SEHNR, CDR2 FQNEAQ (reference sequence). The CDR3 is made up of 15 amino acids. The trim removed 5 bases at V and 7 bases at J, leaving 7 bases unmatched. Here the CDR3 DNA reads TGTGCCAGCAGCGCCCGACAGGGGGCTAACGGGGAGCTGTTTTTT. It translates to CASSARQGANGELFF.

The genes are TRBV18 and TRBJ1-1; weak D call: TRBD1 (5 bases). Trimming shortened V by 3 bases and J by 2 bases, and 13 bases separated the two germline ends. The germline V gene encodes CDR1 KGHSH and CDR2 LQKENI. The CDR3 is made up of 15 amino acids. CDR3 residues: CASSPGTEGNTEAFF. DNA for the CDR3: TGTGCCAGCTCACCCGGGACGGAGGGTAACACTGAAGCTTTCTTT.

J is TRBJ1-5 and V is TRBV19; a weak D match, TRBD1 (5 bases). Trimming removed 4 bases at V and 3 bases at J, with 13 bases between. The CDR3 loop spans 15 amino acids. CDR1 LNHDA and CDR2 SQIVND come from the germline V gene (reference sequence). The CDR3 sequence: CASSRAGPDNQPQHF. As DNA, the CDR3 is TGTGCCAGTAGTAGAGCGGGACCGGACAATCAGCCCCAGCATTTT.

V usage is TRBV7-2 and J usage is TRBJ2-3; 9 bases map to TRBD1. The V and J ends lost 5 bases and 6 bases, in that order; junction bases with no gene match: 9. Germline-derived CDR1 and CDR2 are SGHTA and FQGNSA. This CDR3 region has 15 residues. CDR3 residues: CASSLQGARGDTQYF. The CDR3 DNA sequence: TGTGCCAGCAGCCTACAGGGGGCTCGCGGGGATACGCAGTATTTT.

CDR3 DNA sequence: TGTGCCAGCAGCTTAGGGGAGTTTCAGCCCCAGCATTTT. Its translation: CASSLGEFQPQHF. The chain recombines TRBV11-2 with TRBJ1-5; D is unresolved. Germline V CDR1 and CDR2: SGHAT, FQNNGV. Trimming removed 1 base from V and 6 bases from J, with 7 bases in between. The CDR3 contains 13 residues.

The chain links TRBV18 to TRBJ2-1; TRBD2 matches at 9 bases. Germline values: CDR1 KGHSH, CDR2 LQKENI. The CDR3 contains 15 residues. Germline trimming cut 5 bases from V and 5 bases from J; bases unmatched to any gene: 7. Here the CDR3 DNA reads TGTGCCAGCTCAGCCGGGACTAGCAGTAACAATGAGCAGTTCTTC. It specifies CASSAGTSSNNEQFF.

The chain couples TRBV28 to TRBJ1-4; the D is unclear. The CDR3 totals 13 residues. Per the germline V gene, CDR1 is MDHEN and CDR2 is SYDVKM. Trimming pared 4 bases from V and 8 bases from J, leaving 11 bases between. The CDR3 DNA reads TGTGCCAGCAGTTGGACGGGAGGCGAAAAACTGTTTTTT. Its translation is CASSWTGGEKLFF.

This sequence joins TRBV10-1 and TRBJ2-7; tentative D call: TRBD2 (6 bases). Germline lookup yields CDR1 WNHNN and CDR2 SYGVQD (reference sequence). This CDR3 has 19 residues. Trimming took off 4 bases at V and 2 bases at J, with 27 bases between the two ends. This CDR3 is CASSALRRGYHWGAYEQYF. The CDR3 DNA reads TGCGCCAGCAGTGCACTCCGTCGGGGGTATCATTGGGGTGCCTACGAGCAGTACTTC.

V and J are TRBV5-1 and TRBJ2-3, with 7 positions matching TRBD2. CDR3 length equals 15 residues. V was clipped by 4 bases and J by 2 bases; unmatched bases: 7. CDR1 is SGHRS, CDR2 YFSETQ, per germline. CDR3 nucleotide sequence: TGCGCCAGCAGCCAAGCGGGACGTGTCACAGATACGCAGTATTTT. Amino acid sequence: CASSQAGRVTDTQYF.

This rearrangement joins TRBV2 to TRBJ2-5; TRBD1 aligns across 7 bases. The CDR3 sequence is 15 residues long. With V trimmed by 3 bases and J by 4 bases, 8 bases remained unmatched. In germline, CDR1 is SNHLY, CDR2 FYNNEI. The CDR3 DNA is TGTGCCAGCAGTGACAGGGGGTTGGCGTCAGAGACCCAGTACTTC. Its protein is CASSDRGLASETQYF.

The V and J genes are TRBV4-3 and TRBJ2-2; tentatively, D is TRBD1 (5 bases). Trimming left V 0 bases short and J 5 bases short, with 7 bases between. The V gene's germline CDR1 is LGHNA and CDR2 YSLEER. The CDR3 covers 14 residues. The CDR3 DNA follows: TGCGCCAGCAGCCAAGACGCAGGGACCGGGGAGCTGTTTTTT. Residues: CASSQDAGTGELFF.

This chain connects TRBV6-4 to TRBJ1-6; D is perhaps TRBD1 (6 bases). The germline V gene has CDR1 MRHNA and CDR2 SNTAGT. CDR3 length equals 14 residues. The ends were cut back, 0 bases at V and 9 bases at J, with 9 bases in the middle. The CDR3 protein is CASSDSLDSSPLHF. CDR3 DNA: TGTGCCAGCAGTGACTCGTTGGACAGTTCACCCCTCCACTTT.